The 8 T cell receptor beta chains below all came from one sample that was sequenced in a study of spatial heterogeneity in lung cancer. Noted time point: sample taken at primary tumor resection. Extraction of whole RNA from tumor, nontumor lung or frozen PBMC preceded unsorted sequencing. From the 5' RACE reads, TCRdb called clonotypes with MiXCR, one entry per CDR3 protein. This table holds around 23,000 distinct CDR3 sequences, 2.5% to 4% found once. Specimen: PBMCs, collected at surgery. These receptors originate from a female donor with early-stage non-small cell lung cancer.

The table lists this clonotype with many counts. The rearrangement uses TRBV20-1 and TRBJ2-6, with 7 bases matching TRBD2. The CDR3 has 17 amino acids. Germline CDR1 and CDR2: DFQATT and SNEGSKA (reference sequence). V dropped 3 bases and J dropped 0; count of bases not matched to a gene: 8. The CDR3 region is CSASSRERPSGANVLTF. The DNA of the CDR3 is TGCAGTGCTAGTTCGCGGGAGAGGCCCTCTGGGGCCAACGTCCTGACTTTC.

This clonotype was recorded at least ten times. The V gene is TRBV5-4, the J gene TRBJ2-1; no firm D call. The length of the CDR3 is 15 residues. Trimming pared 3 bases from V and 6 bases from J, leaving 16 bases between. Looked up from germline, CDR1 is SGHNT and CDR2 is YYREEE (reference sequence). This chain's CDR3 is CASSSLGSYSNEQFF. The CDR3 DNA is TGTGCCAGCAGCTCGCTTGGGTCTTATAGCAATGAGCAGTTCTTC.

This clonotype was seen at least ten times. CDR3 nucleotides: TGTGCCAGCAGTTGGACTAGCGGGAGCCCTTCGGGCGAGCAGTACTTC. It is translated as CASSWTSGSPSGEQYF. This rearrangement joins TRBV6-5 to TRBJ2-7; 13 nucleotides line up with TRBD2. The CDR3 loop spans 16 amino acids. Losses at the gene ends were 4 bases for V and 6 bases for J; bases not matched to a gene: 9. Germline lookup yields CDR1 MNHEY and CDR2 SVGAGI.

This clonotype was detected a few times. The chain combines TRBV3-1 with TRBJ2-3; 11 positions agree with TRBD2. The CDR3 runs 16 residues. Losses at the gene ends were 4 bases for V and 1 base for J; bases not matched to a gene: 4. Germline CDR1 and CDR2: LGHDT and YNNKEL (reference sequence). The CDR3 bases are TGTGCCAGCAGCCCTCTAGCGGGGGGCGGCACAGATACGCAGTATTTT. This codes for CASSPLAGGGTDTQYF.

This clonotype was observed many times. The chain is built from TRBV24-1 and TRBJ2-7; D ambiguous. This CDR3 is 10 amino acids long. V was cut by 12 bases and J by 7 bases, with 12 bases left in between. Looked up from germline, CDR1 is KGHDR and CDR2 is SFDVKD. The DNA for the CDR3 is TGTGCCGCCACTCGAACAGAGCAGTACTTC. It codes for CAATRTEQYF.

This clonotype was observed many times. The V call is TRBV2, the J call TRBJ2-7; D is possibly TRBD2 (5 bases). CDR1 and CDR2 (germline): SNHLY, FYNNEI. V dropped 3 bases and J dropped 4 bases, with 16 bases sitting between them. This CDR3 has 15 residues. The CDR3 loop reads CASSDSLVQGYEQYF. The CDR3 region has the DNA TGTGCCAGCAGTGACTCACTAGTTCAAGGATACGAGCAGTACTTC. The whole variable domain, remainder taken from reference TRBV2 and TRBJ2-7, is EPEVTQTPSHQVTQMGQEVILRCVPISNHLYFYWYRQILGQKVEFLVSFYNNEISEKSEIFDDQFSVERPDGSNFTLKIRSTKLEDSAMYFCASSDSLVQGYEQYFGPGTRLTVT.

This clonotype was counted ten times or more. V and J are TRBV11-3 and TRBJ2-7, with D maybe TRBD1 (5 bases). V lost 5 bases, J lost 6 bases, and 20 bases lay in between. This CDR3 has 15 amino acids. CDR1 and CDR2 from the germline V gene are SGHNT and YENEEA. Here the CDR3 DNA reads TGTGCCAGCAGCCCCGACAGATCCGATAGGAGCGAGCAGTACTTC. Its protein product is CASSPDRSDRSEQYF.

This clonotype was detected ten times or more. The chain links TRBV7-9 to TRBJ2-1, with D perhaps assigned TRBD1 or TRBD2 (5 bases each). Germline CDR1 reads SEHNR; CDR2 reads FQNEAQ (reference sequence). V shed 5 bases and J shed 5 bases, with 19 bases lying between them. The CDR3 is 16 amino acids. Here the CDR3 reads CASSRTGAGTNNEQFF. In nucleotides, the CDR3 is TGTGCCAGCAGCCGCACGGGCGCCGGGACCAACAATGAGCAGTTCTTC.